The TCR beta chain described here comes from a study of shared clonotypes between healthy human individuals. The CDR3 is made up of 14 amino acids. Germline V gives CDR1 ENHRY, CDR2 SYGVKD. The V end lost 3 bases, the J end lost 0 bases, and 9 bases lay between the germline ends. The data were produced by immunoSEQ multiplex PCR, yet TCRdb's version contains in-frame clones alone and is incomplete. The sample yields roughly 2.5 million clones, approximately 92% seen once. V and J are TRBV10-3 and TRBJ2-7; D not certain. Sequencing was done on a sample of naive CD4+ T cells sorted from blood. Subset described: CD45RA+ positively selected. The TCR was taken from a man in his late teens or twenties in good health. The chain's CDR3 is CAISEVGSSYEQYF. The CDR3 bases are TGTGCCATCAGTGAAGTCGGCTCCTCCTACGAGCAGTACTTC.